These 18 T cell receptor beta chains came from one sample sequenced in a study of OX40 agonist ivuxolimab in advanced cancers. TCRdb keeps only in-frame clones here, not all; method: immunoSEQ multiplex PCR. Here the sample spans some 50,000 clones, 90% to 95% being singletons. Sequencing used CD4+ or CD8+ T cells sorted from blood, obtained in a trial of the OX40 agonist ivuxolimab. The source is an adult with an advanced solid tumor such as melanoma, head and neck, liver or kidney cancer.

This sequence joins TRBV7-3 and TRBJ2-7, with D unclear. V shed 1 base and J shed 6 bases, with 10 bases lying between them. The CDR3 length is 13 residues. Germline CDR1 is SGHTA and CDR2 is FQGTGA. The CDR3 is CASSLSRGFEQYF. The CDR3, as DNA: TGTGCCAGCAGCTTAAGTCGTGGGTTCGAGCAGTACTTC.

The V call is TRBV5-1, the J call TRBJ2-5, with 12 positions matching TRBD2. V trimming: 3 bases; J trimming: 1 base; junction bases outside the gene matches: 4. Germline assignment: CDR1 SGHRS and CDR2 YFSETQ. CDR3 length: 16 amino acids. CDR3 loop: CASSYTSGGIQETQYF. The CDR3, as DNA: TGCGCCAGCAGCTACACTAGCGGGGGGATCCAAGAGACCCAGTACTTC.

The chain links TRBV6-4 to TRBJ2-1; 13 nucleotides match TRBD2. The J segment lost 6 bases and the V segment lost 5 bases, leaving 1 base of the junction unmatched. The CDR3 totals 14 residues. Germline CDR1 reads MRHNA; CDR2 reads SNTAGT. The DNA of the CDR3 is TGTGCCAGCAGTACTAGCGGGGGGGCCAATGAGCAGTTCTTC. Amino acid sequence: CASSTSGGANEQFF.

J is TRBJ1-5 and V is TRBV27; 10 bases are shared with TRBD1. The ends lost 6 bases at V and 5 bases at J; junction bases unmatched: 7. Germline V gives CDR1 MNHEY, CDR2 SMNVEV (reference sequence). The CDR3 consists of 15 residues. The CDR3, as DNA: TGTGCCAGCAGAGGAGGGACAGGGGAGTATCAGCCCCAGCATTTT. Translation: CASRGGTGEYQPQHF.

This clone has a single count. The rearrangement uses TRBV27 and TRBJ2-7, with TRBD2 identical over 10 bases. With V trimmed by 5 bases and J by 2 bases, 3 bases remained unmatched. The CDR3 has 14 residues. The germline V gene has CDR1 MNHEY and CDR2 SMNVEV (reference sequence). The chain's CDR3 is CASSTSGTTYEQYF. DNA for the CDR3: TGTGCCAGCAGTACTAGCGGGACGACCTACGAGCAGTACTTC.

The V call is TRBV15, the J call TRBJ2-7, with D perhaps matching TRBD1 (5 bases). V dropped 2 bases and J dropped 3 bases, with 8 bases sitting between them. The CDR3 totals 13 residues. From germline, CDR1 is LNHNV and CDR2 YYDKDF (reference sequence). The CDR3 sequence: CATSRTQGYEQYF. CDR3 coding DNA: TGTGCCACCAGCAGAACCCAGGGCTACGAGCAGTACTTC.

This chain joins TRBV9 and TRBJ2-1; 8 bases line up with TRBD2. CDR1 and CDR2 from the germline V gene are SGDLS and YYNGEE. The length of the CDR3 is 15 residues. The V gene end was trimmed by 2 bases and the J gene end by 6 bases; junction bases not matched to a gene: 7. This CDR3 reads CASSVLISGINEQFF. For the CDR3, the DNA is TGTGCCAGCAGCGTCCTTATTAGCGGGATCAATGAGCAGTTCTTC.

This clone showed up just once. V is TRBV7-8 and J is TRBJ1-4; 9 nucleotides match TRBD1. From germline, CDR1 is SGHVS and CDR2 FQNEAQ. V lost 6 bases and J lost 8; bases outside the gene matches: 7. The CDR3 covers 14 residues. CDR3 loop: CASRQGAGKEKLFF. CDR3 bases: TGTGCCAGCAGACAGGGGGCGGGGAAAGAAAAACTGTTTTTT.

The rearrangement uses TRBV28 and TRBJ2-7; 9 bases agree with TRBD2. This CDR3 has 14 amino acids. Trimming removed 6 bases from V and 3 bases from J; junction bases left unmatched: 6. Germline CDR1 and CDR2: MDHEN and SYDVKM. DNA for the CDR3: TGTGCCAGCAGCGGACTAGCGCTCGGCTACGAGCAGTACTTC. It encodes CASSGLALGYEQYF.

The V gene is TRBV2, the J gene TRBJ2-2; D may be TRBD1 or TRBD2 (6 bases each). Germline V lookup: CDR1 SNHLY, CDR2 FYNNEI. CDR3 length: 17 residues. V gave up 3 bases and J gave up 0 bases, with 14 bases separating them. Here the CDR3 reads CASSEREGGTNTGELFF. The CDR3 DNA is TGTGCCAGCAGTGAGCGAGAGGGGGGAACGAACACCGGGGAGCTGTTTTTT.

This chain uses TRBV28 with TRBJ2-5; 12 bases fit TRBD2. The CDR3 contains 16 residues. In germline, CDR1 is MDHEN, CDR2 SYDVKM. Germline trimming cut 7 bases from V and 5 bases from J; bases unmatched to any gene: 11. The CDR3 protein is CASIASGGAFWETQYF. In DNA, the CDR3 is TGTGCCAGCATCGCTAGCGGGGGGGCTTTTTGGGAGACCCAGTACTTC.

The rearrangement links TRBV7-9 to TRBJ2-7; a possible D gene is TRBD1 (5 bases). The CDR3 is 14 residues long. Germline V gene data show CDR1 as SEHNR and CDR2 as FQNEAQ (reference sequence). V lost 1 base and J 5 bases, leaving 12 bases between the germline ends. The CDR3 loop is CASSLGLRAHEQYF. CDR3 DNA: TGTGCCAGCAGCTTAGGCCTCAGGGCCCACGAGCAGTACTTC.

The CDR3 is CASSLGQGRHNEQFF. CDR3 in DNA: TGTGCCAGCAGCTTGGGTCAGGGCCGTCACAATGAGCAGTTCTTC. The chain links TRBV5-6 to TRBJ2-1, with D maybe TRBD1 (5 bases). Germline assignment: CDR1 SGHDT and CDR2 YYEEEE. Between the trimmed V and J ends, which lost 0 bases and 5 bases, there was a span of 12 bases. The CDR3 loop spans 15 amino acids.

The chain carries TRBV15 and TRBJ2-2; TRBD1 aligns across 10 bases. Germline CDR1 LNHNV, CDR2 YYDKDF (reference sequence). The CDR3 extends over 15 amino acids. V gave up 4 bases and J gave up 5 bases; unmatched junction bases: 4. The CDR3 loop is CATSIDRGLTGELFF. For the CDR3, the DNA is TGTGCCACCAGCATAGACAGGGGGCTTACCGGGGAGCTGTTTTTT.

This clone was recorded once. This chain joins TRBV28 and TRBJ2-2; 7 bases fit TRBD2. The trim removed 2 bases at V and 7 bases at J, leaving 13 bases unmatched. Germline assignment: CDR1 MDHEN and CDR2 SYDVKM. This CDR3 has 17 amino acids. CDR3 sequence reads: CASSLSIAGVRGGELFF. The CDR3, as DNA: TGTGCCAGCAGTTTAAGTATCGCGGGGGTCAGAGGCGGGGAGCTGTTTTTT.

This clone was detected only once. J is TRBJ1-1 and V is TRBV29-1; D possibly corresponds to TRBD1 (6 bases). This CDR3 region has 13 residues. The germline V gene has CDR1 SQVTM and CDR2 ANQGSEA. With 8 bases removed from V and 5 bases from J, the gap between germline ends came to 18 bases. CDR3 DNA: TGCAGCTCCAGGGCCCCTCAGGGGACTGAAGCTTTCTTT. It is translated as CSSRAPQGTEAFF. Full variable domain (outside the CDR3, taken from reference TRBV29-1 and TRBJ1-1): SAVISQKPSRDICQRGTSLTIQCQVDSQVTMMFWYRQQPGQSLTLIATANQGSEATYESGFVIDKFPISRPNLTFSTLTVSNMSPEDSSIYLCSSRAPQGTEAFFGQGTRLTVV.

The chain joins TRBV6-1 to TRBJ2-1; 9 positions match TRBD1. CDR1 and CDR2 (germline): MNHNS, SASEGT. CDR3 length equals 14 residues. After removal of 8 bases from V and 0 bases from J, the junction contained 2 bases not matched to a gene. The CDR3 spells CASGTGNSYNEQFF. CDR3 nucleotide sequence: TGTGCCAGCGGGACAGGGAACTCCTACAATGAGCAGTTCTTC.

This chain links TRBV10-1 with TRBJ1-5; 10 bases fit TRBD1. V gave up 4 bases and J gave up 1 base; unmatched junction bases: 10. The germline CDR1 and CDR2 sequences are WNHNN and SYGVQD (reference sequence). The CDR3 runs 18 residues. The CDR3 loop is CASSGPGQGSWSNQPQHF. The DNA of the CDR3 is TGCGCCAGCAGTGGTCCGGGACAGGGGTCGTGGAGCAATCAGCCCCAGCATTTT.